The 8 T cell receptor beta chains given below trace back to one sample, sequenced in a study of identical twins. Each CDR3 protein gets one entry after TCRdb re-called the 5' RACE reads with MiXCR. The repertoire holds around 1.7 million distinct CDR3 sequences, with roughly 35% as singletons. The material sequenced was cord blood. These receptors all stem from a newborn girl in good health.

This clonotype was seen a handful of times. The chain couples TRBV20-1 to TRBJ2-3; D gene uncertain. Trimming shortened V by 6 bases and J by 3 bases, and 16 bases separated the two germline ends. The germline CDR1 and CDR2 sequences are DFQATT and SNEGSKA (reference sequence). The CDR3 runs 14 residues. For the CDR3, the DNA is TGCAGTGCCCCACGGAGTATCGCTACAGATACGCAGTATTTT. This translates into CSAPRSIATDTQYF.

V is TRBV27 and J is TRBJ2-7, with TRBD2 identical over 11 bases. CDR3 length equals 16 residues. CDR1 and CDR2 (germline): MNHEY, SMNVEV (reference sequence). The ends lost 8 bases at V and 2 bases at J; junction bases unmatched: 11. CDR3 loop: CASRSETSGSPYEQYF. The CDR3 nucleotides are TGTGCCAGCCGAAGTGAAACTAGCGGGAGCCCCTACGAGCAGTACTTC.

This clonotype was detected only a few times. The chain links TRBV28 to TRBJ2-7, with D possibly being TRBD1 or TRBD2 (5 bases each). V was trimmed by 4 bases and J by 3 bases, leaving 16 bases between them. This CDR3 is 15 amino acids long. The germline gives CDR1 MDHEN, CDR2 SYDVKM. The CDR3 is CASSSQYGAIYEQYF. As DNA, the CDR3 is TGTGCCAGCAGTTCCCAGTACGGGGCTATCTACGAGCAGTACTTC.

In its sample, this clonotype was seen a few times. The chain couples TRBV4-1 to TRBJ2-3; TRBD2 agrees at 12 bases. This CDR3 spans 17 amino acids. With V trimmed by 6 bases and J by 1 base, 8 bases remained unmatched. Germline assignment: CDR1 MGHRA and CDR2 YSYEKL. CDR3 DNA sequence: TGCGCCAGCAGGCGTCTAGCGGGGGGGCAAGGCACAGATACGCAGTATTTT. Its translation: CASRRLAGGQGTDTQYF.

In this sample, this clonotype turned up a few times. The DNA for the CDR3 is TGTGCCAGCAGCTATATAATGAACACTGAAGCTTTCTTT. It is translated as CASSYIMNTEAFF. This rearrangement joins TRBV6-6 to TRBJ1-1, with D unclear. The CDR3 loop spans 13 amino acids. V gave up 6 bases and J gave up 0 bases, with 8 bases separating them. The germline V gene has CDR1 MNHNY and CDR2 SVGAGI (reference sequence).

This clonotype has only a few counts. Here the CDR3 DNA reads TGTGCCATCAGTGGGGGGGGACTAGCGGGGGACAATGAGCAGTTCTTC. Translating it yields CAISGGGLAGDNEQFF. The J gene is TRBJ2-1, the V gene TRBV10-3; 14 bases match TRBD2. J was trimmed by 5 bases and V by 4 bases; bases with no gene match: 4. Germline assignment: CDR1 ENHRY and CDR2 SYGVKD. CDR3 size: 16 residues.

This clonotype was found a few times. The genes are TRBV7-2 and TRBJ2-7; D is unresolved. The CDR3 runs 13 residues. Germline V lookup: CDR1 SGHTA, CDR2 FQGNSA. Trimming took 7 bases from V and 0 from J, leaving 10 bases between them. CDR3 bases: TGTGCCAGCACCATGCCATCCTCCTACGAGCAGTACTTC. It yields the protein CASTMPSSYEQYF.

This clonotype was detected only a few times. The chain is built from TRBV20-1 and TRBJ1-5; possible D gene TRBD1, 6 bases. Germline values: CDR1 DFQATT, CDR2 SNEGSKA (reference sequence). CDR3 size: 13 residues. V was cut by 3 bases and J by 7 bases, with 13 bases left in between. In DNA form, the CDR3 reads TGCAGTGCTAGGATGGGGGCAGGCCAGCCCCAGCATTTT. Protein product: CSARMGAGQPQHF.